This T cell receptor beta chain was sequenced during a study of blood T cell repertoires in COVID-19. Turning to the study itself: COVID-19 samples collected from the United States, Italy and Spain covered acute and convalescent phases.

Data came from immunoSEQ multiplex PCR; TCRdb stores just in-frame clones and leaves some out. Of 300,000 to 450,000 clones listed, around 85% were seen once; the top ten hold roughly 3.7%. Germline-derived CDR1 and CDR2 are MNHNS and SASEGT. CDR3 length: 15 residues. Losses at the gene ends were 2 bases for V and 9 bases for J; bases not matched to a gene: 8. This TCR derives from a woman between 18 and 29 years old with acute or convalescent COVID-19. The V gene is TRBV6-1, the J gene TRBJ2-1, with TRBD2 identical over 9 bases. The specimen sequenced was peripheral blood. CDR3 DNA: TGTGCCAGCAGTGAACGGCTAGCGGGGCTTACTGAGCAGTTCTTC. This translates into CASSERLAGLTEQFF.